These 29 T cell receptor beta chains share one sample of origin, sequenced in a study of blood T cell repertoires in COVID-19. TCRdb's table, derived via immunoSEQ multiplex PCR, lists solely in-frame clones and lacks some. This sample yields hundreds of thousands of clones, of which approximately 86% are seen a single time; around 13% belongs to the top ten. Material for sequencing was peripheral blood. Receptors originate from a woman between 70 and 85 years old with COVID-19, enrolled during active disease.

The V gene is TRBV15, the J gene TRBJ2-6, with D possibly being TRBD2 (6 bases). The germline V and J ends were trimmed by 1 base and 0 bases, with 16 bases remaining between them. Germline values: CDR1 LNHNV, CDR2 YYDKDF (reference sequence). This CDR3 comprises 19 residues. The CDR3 DNA reads TGTGCCACCAGCAGAGTGGGGGGTTTTAGGATCTCTGGGGCCAACGTCCTGACTTTC. This gives the protein CATSRVGGFRISGANVLTF. Complete variable domain (other parts from reference TRBV15 and TRBJ2-6): DAMVIQNPRYQVTQFGKPVTLSCSQTLNHNVMYWYQQKSSQAPKLLFHYYDKDFNNEADTPDNFQSRRPNTSFCFLDIRSPGLGDTAMYLCATSRVGGFRISGANVLTFGAGSRLTVL.

V usage is TRBV30 and J usage is TRBJ2-3; weak D call: TRBD1 (5 bases). In germline, CDR1 is GTSNPN, CDR2 SVGIG (reference sequence). The CDR3 runs 15 residues. V was trimmed by 6 bases and J by 4 bases, leaving 20 bases between them. The CDR3 here is CACISKSLGADTQYF. CDR3 sequence (DNA): TGTGCCTGTATCTCTAAGAGTCTAGGGGCAGATACGCAGTATTTT. Complete variable domain (other parts from reference TRBV30 and TRBJ2-3): SQTIHQWPATLVQPVGSPLSLECTVEGTSNPNLYWYRQAAGRGLQLLFYSVGIGQISSEVPQNLSASRPQDRQFILSSKKLLLSDSGFYLCACISKSLGADTQYFGPGTRLTVL.

With respect to this clone: This sample also contains other DNA sequences that code for the same CDR3. The rearrangement joins TRBV19 to TRBJ1-3, with D uncertain. Germline V gives CDR1 LNHDA, CDR2 SQIVND (reference sequence). This CDR3 region has 11 residues. V lost 4 bases to trimming and J lost 7 bases, with 5 bases between them. The CDR3 nucleotides read TGTGCCAGTAGTACCGGTAACACCATATATTTT. This encodes CASSTGNTIYF.

This rearrangement joins TRBV19 to TRBJ1-3; tentative D call: TRBD1 (6 bases). V lost 7 bases to trimming and J lost 1 base, with 8 bases between them. CDR1 is LNHDA and CDR2 is SQIVND in the germline V gene (reference sequence). The length of the CDR3 is 13 residues. CDR3 residues: CASTGASGNTIYF. Written as DNA, the CDR3 is TGTGCCAGTACAGGGGCTTCTGGAAACACCATATATTTT.

V usage is TRBV5-6 and J usage is TRBJ1-4, with 7 bases aligning to TRBD1. The CDR3 consists of 15 residues. Germline V gene data show CDR1 as SGHDT and CDR2 as YYEEEE. The ends lost 3 bases at V and 11 bases at J; junction bases unmatched: 13. As DNA, the CDR3 is TGTGCCAGCAGCTCCTTTGACAGGGAGTCCCCGAAACTGTTTTTT. It specifies CASSSFDRESPKLFF.

The V gene is TRBV7-8, the J gene TRBJ1-1; 8 bases match TRBD1. Germline V gives CDR1 SGHVS, CDR2 FQNEAQ. J was trimmed by 3 bases and V by 8 bases; bases with no gene match: 5. The CDR3 is 13 residues long. The chain's CDR3 is CASQGAGYTEAFF. DNA of the CDR3: TGTGCCAGCCAGGGGGCGGGCTACACTGAAGCTTTCTTT.

The chain recombines TRBV28 with TRBJ1-2; 8 bases agree with TRBD1. The CDR3 loop spans 15 amino acids. V shed 5 bases, J shed 3 bases, and the junction held 8 bases outside the gene matches. The germline gives CDR1 MDHEN, CDR2 SYDVKM. CDR3 coding DNA: TGTGCCAGCAGTCAACTCCAGACAGGGGACTATGGCTACACCTTC. It specifies CASSQLQTGDYGYTF.

CDR3 DNA sequence: TGTGCCAGCAGTGTCACAGTGGTGGCCACTGAAGCTTTCTTT. Protein sequence: CASSVTVVATEAFF. The chain couples TRBV2 to TRBJ1-1; D remains ambiguous. CDR1 and CDR2 (germline): SNHLY, FYNNEI. V was shortened by 4 bases and J by 4 bases, with 13 bases between the two germline ends. CDR3 length: 14 amino acids.

The V and J genes are TRBV18 and TRBJ1-4; 7 bases agree with TRBD1. The ends lost 3 bases at V and 8 bases at J; junction bases unmatched: 6. CDR3 size: 14 residues. Germline V gene data show CDR1 as KGHSH and CDR2 as LQKENI. CDR3 nucleotides: TGTGCCAGCTCACCGACAGGGTTGAGGGAAAAACTGTTTTTT. Protein: CASSPTGLREKLFF.

V usage is TRBV4-3 and J usage is TRBJ1-2; TRBD1 matches at 8 bases. J lost 2 bases, V lost 5 bases, and 4 bases had no gene match. Per germline, CDR1 LGHNA and CDR2 YSLEER. The CDR3 extends over 14 amino acids. CDR3 loop: CASSAGGLNYGYTF. The CDR3 DNA follows: TGCGCCAGCAGCGCAGGGGGCCTAAACTATGGCTACACCTTC.

The rearrangement uses TRBV10-3 and TRBJ1-2; a weak D match, TRBD1 (6 bases). The V end lost 6 bases, the J end lost 3 bases, and 14 bases lay between the germline ends. Looked up from germline, CDR1 is ENHRY and CDR2 is SYGVKD. This CDR3 has 14 amino acids. The CDR3 DNA reads as TGTGCCATCAGGGCCCACGGACAGCACTATGGCTACACCTTC. Its translation: CAIRAHGQHYGYTF.

This clone has a handful of counts. This sample includes further DNA sequences coding for the same CDR3. CDR3 amino acids: CASSQGTGDTEAFF. DNA for the CDR3: TGCGCCAGCAGCCAAGGGACGGGGGACACTGAAGCTTTCTTT. J is TRBJ1-1 and V is TRBV4-3; TRBD1 might be the D (5 bases). The CDR3 loop spans 14 amino acids. Trimming left V 1 base short and J 3 bases short, with 9 bases between. Germline-derived CDR1 and CDR2 are LGHNA and YSLEER.

This clone has a handful of counts. V usage is TRBV12-3 or TRBV12-4 and J usage is TRBJ1-2; D call uncertain. The V end was cut by 6 bases, the J end by 1 base, with 9 bases between. The CDR3 totals 13 residues. The CDR3 sequence is CASSRGNNYGYTF. CDR3 DNA: TGTGCCAGCAGCCGGGGTAATAACTATGGCTACACCTTC.

V gene TRBV7-8 combines with J gene TRBJ2-1, with 11 nucleotides matching TRBD1. CDR3 size: 15 residues. Germline V gene data show CDR1 as SGHVS and CDR2 as FQNEAQ. The J segment lost 6 bases and the V segment lost 2 bases, leaving 3 bases of the junction unmatched. The CDR3 here is CASSLTGTGGNEQFF. CDR3 in DNA: TGTGCCAGCAGCTTAACTGGGACAGGGGGCAATGAGCAGTTCTTC.

The V and J genes are TRBV19 and TRBJ1-1; D is perhaps TRBD1 (5 bases). V lost 3 bases to trimming and J lost 2 bases, with 19 bases between them. The CDR3 contains 17 residues. Looked up from germline, CDR1 is LNHDA and CDR2 is SQIVND (reference sequence). The CDR3 reads CASSIAGLSIVNTEAFF. CDR3 in DNA: TGTGCCAGTAGTATTGCGGGACTGAGTATCGTCAACACTGAAGCTTTCTTT.

CDR3 in DNA: TGTGCCAGCACCATGCCCCCAGGGGGCTACACCTTC. This encodes CASTMPPGGYTF. The V call is TRBV5-6, the J call TRBJ1-2, with D tentatively TRBD1 (5 bases). V shed 6 bases and J shed 8 bases, with 14 bases lying between them. This CDR3 contains 12 residues. CDR1 is SGHDT, CDR2 YYEEEE, per germline.

Worth noting for this clone: The sample holds other DNA sequences that translate to the same CDR3. V is TRBV28 and J is TRBJ1-5; 7 nucleotides align to TRBD1. Germline V CDR1 and CDR2: MDHEN, SYDVKM. V lost 5 bases, J lost 1 base, and 2 bases stayed unmatched. This CDR3 contains 14 residues. The CDR3 spells CASSQGGSNQPQHF. The CDR3, as DNA: TGTGCCAGCAGTCAGGGGGGAAGCAATCAGCCCCAGCATTTT.

This chain joins TRBV7-2 and TRBJ1-2; 10 bases fit TRBD1. Germline values: CDR1 SGHTA, CDR2 FQGNSA. J lost 9 bases, V lost 5 bases, and 3 bases had no gene match. This CDR3 is built from 12 residues. In nucleotides, the CDR3 is TGTGCCAGCAGCCGGGACAGGGGAAGCTACACCTTC. This sequence encodes CASSRDRGSYTF.

The chain has TRBV10-3 and TRBJ1-4, with no clear D. V lost 0 bases and J lost 8, with 13 bases in between. There are 15 residues in the CDR3. The germline V gene encodes CDR1 ENHRY and CDR2 SYGVKD. The CDR3: CAISESALRREKLFF. CDR3 nucleotide sequence: TGTGCCATCAGTGAGTCTGCCCTAAGGCGGGAAAAACTGTTTTTT.

This clone appeared once. The chain couples TRBV7-9 to TRBJ2-1; 14 bases are shared with TRBD2. This CDR3 spans 17 amino acids. Germline trimming cut 5 bases from V and 5 bases from J; bases unmatched to any gene: 8. Germline CDR1 and CDR2: SEHNR and FQNEAQ (reference sequence). The CDR3 coding sequence is TGTGCCAGCAGCCCCGGGACTAGCGGGGGAACGGACAATGAGCAGTTCTTC. Translating it yields CASSPGTSGGTDNEQFF.

The rearrangement uses TRBV5-1 and TRBJ1-5, with D perhaps TRBD1 (5 bases). CDR3 length: 15 residues. CDR1 and CDR2 (germline): SGHRS, YFSETQ. Trimming pared 0 bases from V and 6 bases from J, leaving 13 bases between. The CDR3 is CASSLAGGVGQPQHF. The DNA of the CDR3 is TGCGCCAGCAGCTTGGCCGGGGGGGTCGGTCAGCCCCAGCATTTT.

The chain carries TRBV6-5 and TRBJ2-3, with D tentatively TRBD2 (7 bases). From germline, CDR1 is MNHEY and CDR2 SVGAGI. The CDR3 is 14 amino acids. The V end lost 2 bases, the J end lost 6 bases, and 12 bases lay between the germline ends. CDR3 nucleotides: TGTGCCAGCAGTTACGTCGGGGGGCGGGATACGCAGTATTTT. Protein product: CASSYVGGRDTQYF.

V usage is TRBV11-2 and J usage is TRBJ2-7; 7 nucleotides agree with TRBD1. The CDR3 has 14 amino acids. The germline CDR1 and CDR2 sequences are SGHAT and FQNNGV. V lost 1 base, J lost 3 bases, and 3 bases stayed unmatched. This CDR3 reads CASSLGTGRYEQYF. In nucleotides, the CDR3 is TGTGCCAGCAGCTTAGGGACAGGTCGCTACGAGCAGTACTTC. Variable domain in full (rest from reference TRBV11-2 and TRBJ2-7): EAGVAQSPRYKIIEKRQSVAFWCNPISGHATLYWYQQILGQGPKLLIQFQNNGVVDDSQLPKDRFSAERLKGVDSTLKIQPAKLEDSAVYLCASSLGTGRYEQYFGPGTRLTVT.

This sequence joins TRBV3-1 (or the pseudogene TRBV3-2) and TRBJ2-3; TRBD1 agrees at 8 bases. CDR1 and CDR2 from the germline V gene are LGHDT and YNNKEL (reference sequence). This CDR3 has 19 amino acids. V lost 6 bases, J lost 7 bases, and 24 bases stayed unmatched. This chain's CDR3 is CASRHIHHVDREKRNTQYF. The CDR3 nucleotides are TGTGCCAGCAGACACATCCACCATGTGGACAGGGAAAAGCGCAATACGCAGTATTTT.

This clone was seen a handful of times. This rearrangement joins TRBV10-3 to TRBJ1-6; possibly TRBD1 for D (6 bases). Germline loops: CDR1 ENHRY, CDR2 SYGVKD. The CDR3 spans 13 residues. Deletions cut 6 bases from V and 8 bases from J, with 11 bases between. For the CDR3, the DNA is TGTGCCATCAGCAGGGGTGAGGATTCACCCCTCCACTTT. It is translated as CAISRGEDSPLHF.

The J gene is TRBJ2-1, the V gene TRBV27; 7 positions match TRBD1. The V segment lost 7 bases and the J segment 10 bases; nucleotides outside the gene matches: 7. Germline CDR1 is MNHEY and CDR2 is SMNVEV (reference sequence). The CDR3 totals 12 residues. The CDR3 sequence is CASMRGPGEQFF. Written as DNA, the CDR3 is TGTGCCAGCATGAGGGGGCCGGGGGAGCAGTTCTTC.

V usage is TRBV28 and J usage is TRBJ1-2; 9 bases agree with TRBD1. The CDR3 is 13 residues long. The germline gives CDR1 MDHEN, CDR2 SYDVKM. Trimming cost V 10 bases and J 8 bases; bases outside gene matches: 11. The CDR3 nucleotides are TGTGCCAATGCACCGGGACAGGGTAAAGGCTACACCTTC. Protein product: CANAPGQGKGYTF.

This rearrangement joins TRBV5-4 to TRBJ1-2; possible D gene TRBD1, 5 bases. The CDR3 is 13 residues long. Trimming stripped 4 bases from V and 2 bases from J, with 9 bases between. Germline-derived CDR1 and CDR2 are SGHNT and YYREEE (reference sequence). CDR3 sequence (DNA): TGTGCCAGCAGCGGGGGGGGGAACTATGGCTACACCTTC. The encoded protein is CASSGGGNYGYTF.

The chain joins TRBV19 to TRBJ1-2; 9 positions match TRBD1. From germline, CDR1 is LNHDA and CDR2 SQIVND (reference sequence). CDR3 length: 13 amino acids. Trimming cost V 4 bases and J 8 bases; bases outside gene matches: 5. The CDR3 bases are TGTGCCAGTAGTAGGACAGGGGTTTGGGGCTACACCTTC. Encoded protein: CASSRTGVWGYTF. Full variable domain (remainder filled in from reference TRBV19 and TRBJ1-2): DGGITQSPKYLFRKEGQNVTLSCEQNLNHDAMYWYRQDPGQGLRLIYYSQIVNDFQKGDIAEGYSVSREKKESFPLTVTSAQKNPTAFYLCASSRTGVWGYTFGSGTRLTVV.